Sequencing of this T cell receptor (beta chain) was carried out in a study of shared T cell receptors in the human thymus. The method was immunoSEQ multiplex PCR; TCRdb's version includes in-frame clones alone and lacks a portion of them. The sample lists some 700,000 clones; 70% to 90% were seen once. Between the trimmed V and J ends, which lost 4 bases and 4 bases, there was a span of 20 bases. CDR1 and CDR2 from the germline V gene are SGHVS and FQNEAQ. The CDR3 length is 16 residues. The same specimen was also included in a second study, on human thymus T cells. That source reports: Related research has reported that thymic repertoires overlap highly among unrelated individuals.

The chain links TRBV7-8 to TRBJ2-7; weak D call: TRBD1 (6 bases). The receptor's source is a boy in the first two years of life with a congenital heart defect. The sequencing sample was made of thymocytes. The CDR3 DNA follows: TGTGCCAGCAGCTCACTAAAGGTTGGGGGCTCTTACGAGCAGTACTTC. Its protein product is CASSSLKVGGSYEQYF.